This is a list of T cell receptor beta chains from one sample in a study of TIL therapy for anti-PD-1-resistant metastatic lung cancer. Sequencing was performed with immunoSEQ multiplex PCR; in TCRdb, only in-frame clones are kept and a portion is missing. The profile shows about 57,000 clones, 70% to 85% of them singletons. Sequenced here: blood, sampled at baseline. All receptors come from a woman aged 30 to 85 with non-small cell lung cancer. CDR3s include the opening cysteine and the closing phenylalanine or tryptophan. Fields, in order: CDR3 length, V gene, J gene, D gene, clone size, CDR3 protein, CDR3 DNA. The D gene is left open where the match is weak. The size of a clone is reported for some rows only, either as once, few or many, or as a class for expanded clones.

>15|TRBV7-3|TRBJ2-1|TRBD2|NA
CASSLGLALYNEQFF
TGTGCCAGCAGCTTGGGACTAGCGCTCTACAATGAGCAGTTCTTC
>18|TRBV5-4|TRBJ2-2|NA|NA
CASSQLAESATNTGELFF
TGTGCCAGCAGCCAGTTAGCCGAGTCGGCAACGAACACCGGGGAGCTGTTTTTT
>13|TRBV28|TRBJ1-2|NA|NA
CASSLGTPYGYTF
TGTGCCAGCAGTTTAGGGACGCCATATGGCTACACCTTC
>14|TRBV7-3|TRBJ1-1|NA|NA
CASSLSQKGTEAFF
TGTGCCAGCAGCTTATCCCAGAAAGGCACTGAAGCTTTCTTT
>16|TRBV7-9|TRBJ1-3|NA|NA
CASNPGQGATGNTIYF
TGTGCCAGCAACCCGGGGCAGGGAGCAACGGGAAACACCATATATTTT
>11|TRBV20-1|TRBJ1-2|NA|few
CSTDRNYGYTF
TGCAGTACGGACAGAAACTATGGCTACACCTTC
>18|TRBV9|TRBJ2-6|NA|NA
CASSVQQRGTPGANVLTF
TGTGCCAGCAGCGTACAGCAGAGAGGGACCCCTGGGGCCAACGTCCTGACTTTC
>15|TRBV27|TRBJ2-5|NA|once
CASSWQGLAGETQYF
TGTGCCAGCAGTTGGCAAGGGCTAGCTGGGGAGACCCAGTACTTC
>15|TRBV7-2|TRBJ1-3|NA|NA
CASSLQVGSGNTIYF
TGTGCCAGCAGCTTACAGGTCGGGTCTGGAAACACCATATATTTT
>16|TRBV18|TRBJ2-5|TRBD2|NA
CASSQTSGGAIETQYF
TGTGCCAGCTCTCAGACTTCGGGGGGGGCCATAGAGACCCAGTACTTC
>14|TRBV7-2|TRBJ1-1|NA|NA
CASSTSGWSTEAFF
TGTGCCAGCAGCACCTCAGGGTGGAGCACTGAAGCTTTCTTT
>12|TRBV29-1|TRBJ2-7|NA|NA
CSVESPGDEQYF
TGCAGCGTCGAATCGCCAGGGGACGAGCAGTACTTC
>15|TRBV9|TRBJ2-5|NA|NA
CASSVGDPSGETQYF
TGTGCCAGCAGCGTGGGAGACCCATCGGGGGAGACCCAGTACTTC
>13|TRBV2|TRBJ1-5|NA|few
CATGVGPGQPQHF
TGTGCCACCGGAGTGGGGCCGGGCCAGCCCCAGCATTTT
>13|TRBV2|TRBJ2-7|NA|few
CATEGPPLHEQYF
TGTGCCACCGAGGGTCCTCCTCTTCACGAGCAGTACTTC
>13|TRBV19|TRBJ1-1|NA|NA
CASSIFEGTEAFF
TGTGCCAGTAGTATTTTTGAGGGCACTGAAGCTTTCTTT
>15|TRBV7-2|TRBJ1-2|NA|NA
CASSLAPGLNYGYTF
TGTGCCAGCAGCTTAGCTCCAGGGTTGAACTATGGCTACACCTTC
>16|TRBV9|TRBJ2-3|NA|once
CASSVGASLSTDTQYF
TGTGCCAGCAGCGTAGGGGCGAGCCTTAGCACAGATACGCAGTATTTT
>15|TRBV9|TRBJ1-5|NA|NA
CASSVGGQGIQPQHF
TGTGCCAGCAGCGTTGGGGGGCAGGGAATTCAGCCCCAGCATTTT
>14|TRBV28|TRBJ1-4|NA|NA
CASSLGHDYEKLFF
TGTGCCAGCAGTTTAGGACATGACTATGAAAAACTGTTTTTT
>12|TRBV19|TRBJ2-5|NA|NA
CASKDVEETQYF
TGTGCCAGTAAGGACGTAGAAGAGACCCAGTACTTC
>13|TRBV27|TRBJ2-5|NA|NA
CASSSWAGETQYF
TGTGCCAGCAGTTCTTGGGCGGGAGAGACCCAGTACTTC
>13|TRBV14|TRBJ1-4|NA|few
CASSPRIEEKLFF
TGTGCCAGCAGCCCCCGAATTGAGGAAAAACTGTTTTTT
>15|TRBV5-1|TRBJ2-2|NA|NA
CASSLLRGITGELFF
TGCGCCAGCAGCTTGCTAAGAGGGATCACCGGGGAGCTGTTTTTT
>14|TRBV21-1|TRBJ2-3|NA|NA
CASTGRTSTDTQYF
TGTGCCAGTACAGGACGGACGAGCACAGATACGCAGTATTTT
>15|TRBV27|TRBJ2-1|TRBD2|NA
CASSHPLAGDNEQFF
TGTGCCAGCAGTCATCCTTTAGCGGGAGACAATGAGCAGTTCTTC
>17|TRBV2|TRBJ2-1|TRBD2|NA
CASSEARGGSSYNEQFF
TGTGCCAGCAGTGAAGCAAGGGGAGGGAGCTCCTACAATGAGCAGTTCTTC